Listed here are 31 T cell receptor beta chains from one sample, sequenced in a study of early T cells in non-severe SARS-CoV-2 infection. Using its own MiXCR run on the 5' RACE reads, TCRdb lists one record per CDR3 protein. Counted here are about 64,000 distinct CDR3 sequences, under 15% occurring once; the ten biggest clones make up 4.2%. Sequenced: whole blood. The origin of the receptors is an adult who was a healthcare worker with PCR-confirmed SARS-CoV-2 infection or an uninfected control (not recorded which).

This chain connects TRBV29-1 to TRBJ2-3, with D possibly TRBD1 on 6 matching bases. The CDR3 is 14 residues long. V was clipped by 4 bases and J by 2 bases, with 13 bases between them. Germline CDR1 is SQVTM and CDR2 is ANQGSEA. CDR3 residues: CSVGHGTLTDTQYF. The CDR3 DNA is TGCAGCGTTGGTCACGGGACACTCACAGATACGCAGTATTTT.

Many counts were recorded for this clonotype. V is TRBV20-1 and J is TRBJ2-1, with no clear D. Trimming stripped 3 bases from V and 6 bases from J, with 6 bases between. There are 11 residues in the CDR3. CDR1 is DFQATT and CDR2 is SNEGSKA in the germline V gene (reference sequence). The CDR3 spells CSASPSNEQFF. The CDR3 region has the DNA TGCAGTGCTAGCCCGTCCAATGAGCAGTTCTTC.

This clonotype was counted many times. This chain links TRBV7-2 with TRBJ2-7; TRBD2 aligns across 10 bases. The CDR3 consists of 15 residues. Germline CDR1 is SGHTA and CDR2 is FQGNSA. The V and J ends lost 1 base and 6 bases, in that order; junction bases with no gene match: 6. The CDR3 spells CASSLVASGGSEQYF. In nucleotides, the CDR3 is TGTGCCAGCAGCTTAGTGGCTAGCGGGGGATCCGAGCAGTACTTC.

This clonotype was observed a few times. This sequence joins TRBV5-1 and TRBJ1-6, with TRBD1 as a possible D gene (6 bases). This CDR3 contains 19 residues. V was cut by 0 bases and J by 0 bases, with 16 bases left in between. Germline V CDR1 and CDR2: SGHRS, YFSETQ. CDR3 in DNA: TGCGCCAGCAGCTTGGCCGGGGCAGGGGCGAGCTCCTATAATTCACCCCTCCACTTT. This gives the protein CASSLAGAGASSYNSPLHF.

This clonotype was found many times. The CDR3 protein is CASSLRGRGTSRRDYNEQFF. As DNA, the CDR3 is TGCGCCAGCAGCTTGAGGGGAAGAGGGACCTCAAGGAGGGATTACAATGAGCAGTTCTTC. The chain uses TRBV5-1 and TRBJ2-1; the D gene is possibly TRBD2 (6 bases). The V end lost 1 base, the J end lost 4 bases, and 27 bases lay between the germline ends. Germline V gene data show CDR1 as SGHRS and CDR2 as YFSETQ. The CDR3 consists of 20 residues. The full variable domain, completed using reference TRBV5-1 and TRBJ2-1, is KAGVTQTPRYLIKTRGQQVTLSCSPISGHRSVSWYQQTPGQGLQFLFEYFSETQRNKGNFPGRFSGRQFSNSRSEMNVSTLELGDSALYLCASSLRGRGTSRRDYNEQFFGPGTRLTVL.

The genes are TRBV6-2 or TRBV6-3 and TRBJ2-3; TRBD1 matches 8 bases. J lost 3 bases, V lost 8 bases, and 4 bases had no gene match. The CDR3 is 13 amino acids. Germline V lookup: CDR1 MNHEY, CDR2 SVGEGT. For the CDR3, the DNA is TGTGCCAGCGCGGACAGGGTGACAGATACGCAGTATTTT. This sequence encodes CASADRVTDTQYF.

The V gene is TRBV7-8, the J gene TRBJ2-6, with 7 bases aligning to TRBD2. The CDR3 runs 15 residues. Germline-derived CDR1 and CDR2 are SGHVS and FQNEAQ. V shed 6 bases and J 0 bases; nucleotides not matched to a gene: 2. This CDR3 is CASRWDYSGANVLTF. The CDR3 coding sequence is TGTGCCAGCAGATGGGACTACTCTGGGGCCAACGTCCTGACTTTC.

This clonotype was seen repeatedly, ten times or more. CDR3 residues: CASSQDYRDTQETQYF. The CDR3 DNA reads as TGTGCCAGCAGCCAAGACTACCGGGACACCCAAGAGACCCAGTACTTC. The V and J genes are TRBV3-1 and TRBJ2-5, with D tentatively TRBD1 (6 bases). Germline values: CDR1 LGHDT, CDR2 YNNKEL (reference sequence). V lost 0 bases, J lost 1 base, and 12 bases lay in between. The CDR3 runs to 16 residues.

The gene calls are TRBV3-1 and TRBJ2-7; D is unresolved. Germline assignment: CDR1 LGHDT and CDR2 YNNKEL (reference sequence). The CDR3 loop spans 14 amino acids. V dropped 1 base and J dropped 3 bases, with 10 bases sitting between them. The CDR3 nucleotides read TGTGCCAGCAGCCAAGTGGCTAGTCGCTACGAGCAGTACTTC. Translation: CASSQVASRYEQYF.

Ten or more counts support this clonotype. V usage is TRBV11-1 and J usage is TRBJ1-4, with a possible D match to TRBD1 (5 bases). The CDR3 loop spans 14 amino acids. Between the trimmed V and J ends, which lost 5 bases and 5 bases, there was a span of 12 bases. Germline loops: CDR1 SGHAT, CDR2 FQDESV (reference sequence). DNA of the CDR3: TGTGCCAGCAGCGGGGACCGGGGAAATGAAAAACTGTTTTTT. It specifies CASSGDRGNEKLFF.

A few counts support this clonotype. The chain uses TRBV20-1 and TRBJ2-7, with 7 bases that match TRBD1. The length of the CDR3 is 14 residues. With 4 bases clipped from V and 3 bases from J, the junction kept 9 bases outside the gene matches. Germline CDR1 and CDR2: DFQATT and SNEGSKA (reference sequence). CDR3 residues: CSATPPTGLYEQYF. In nucleotides, the CDR3 is TGCAGTGCTACCCCCCCGACAGGGCTCTACGAGCAGTACTTC.

This clonotype came up a few times. The chain links TRBV12-3 or TRBV12-4 to TRBJ2-1, with 7 bases fitting TRBD1. The CDR3 totals 13 residues. Trimming took 1 base from V and 6 from J; bases not matched to a gene: 0. As DNA, the CDR3 is TGTGCCAGCAGTTTAGAGGGGGCCAATGAGCAGTTCTTC. This translates into CASSLEGANEQFF.

This clonotype was detected ten times or more. The V call is TRBV12-3 or TRBV12-4, the J call TRBJ1-4; D gene uncertain. The J call may not be correct, given that the DNA end is closer to TRBJ2-2. The CDR3 length is 13 residues. The CDR3 region is CASSIPLTGELFF. The CDR3 coding sequence is TGTGCCAGCAGTATCCCCCTGACAGGGGAGCTGTTTTTT.

The chain has TRBV4-3 and TRBJ1-2; TRBD1 might be the D (5 bases). V was shortened by 0 bases and J by 8 bases, with 10 bases between the two germline ends. From germline, CDR1 is LGHNA and CDR2 YSLEER. This CDR3 region has 13 residues. The CDR3 DNA reads TGCGCCAGCAGCCAAGATCTGAGGGGAGGCTACACCTTC. Its translation: CASSQDLRGGYTF.

This clonotype was recorded many times. J is TRBJ1-1 and V is TRBV10-1; D may be TRBD1 (5 bases). V was pared by 6 bases and J by 3 bases, with 14 bases between. The CDR3 consists of 14 residues. Per the germline V gene, CDR1 is WNHNN and CDR2 is SYGVQD (reference sequence). The CDR3 DNA reads as TGCGCCAGCAGCCCCGCTGGGGCGGACACTGAAGCTTTCTTT. Its protein is CASSPAGADTEAFF.

CDR3 sequence (DNA): TGTGCCAGCAGCTACGTGTACGAGCAGTACTTC. Its translation is CASSYVYEQYF. The rearrangement joins TRBV7-8 to TRBJ2-7; D uncertain. Germline CDR1 and CDR2: SGHVS and FQNEAQ. Trimming took 4 bases from V and 4 from J, leaving 5 bases between them. This CDR3 is built from 11 residues.

Concerning this clonotype: A much larger clone lies a single base off, so this may be a read error. V usage is TRBV13 and J usage is TRBJ1-6; D is undetermined. This CDR3 is 12 amino acids long. In germline, CDR1 is PRHDT, CDR2 FYEKMQ (reference sequence). The CDR3 DNA is TGTGCCAGCAGCTCCACAAATTCACCCCGCCACTTT. It translates to CASSSTNSPRHF.

This clonotype was counted a single time. This chain joins TRBV3-1 and TRBJ2-3; D is tentatively TRBD1 or TRBD2 (5 bases each). Germline V gene sequence: CDR1 LGHDT, CDR2 YNNKEL (reference sequence). The CDR3 has 15 residues. Between the trimmed V and J ends, which lost 0 bases and 4 bases, there was a span of 11 bases. CDR3 loop: CASSQDPGAPDTQYF. The CDR3 nucleotides read TGTGCCAGCAGCCAAGACCCCGGGGCCCCAGATACGCAGTATTTT.

The gene calls are TRBV5-1 and TRBJ2-5; TRBD2 aligns across 13 bases. V shed 4 bases and J 5 bases; nucleotides not matched to a gene: 8. This CDR3 contains 16 residues. CDR1 SGHRS and CDR2 YFSETQ come from the germline V gene. CDR3: CASSRTSGGAAETQYF. The CDR3 DNA reads as TGCGCCAGCAGCAGAACTAGCGGGGGGGCGGCGGAGACCCAGTACTTC.

The J gene is TRBJ2-3, the V gene TRBV9; D gene ambiguous. In germline, CDR1 is SGDLS, CDR2 YYNGEE. This CDR3 has 14 amino acids. V lost 0 bases and J lost 4, with 9 bases in between. This chain's CDR3 is CASSVATTADTQYF. The CDR3 DNA follows: TGTGCCAGCAGCGTAGCTACCACAGCAGATACGCAGTATTTT.

The chain employs TRBV7-2 and TRBJ1-1; the D is unclear. Germline V gives CDR1 SGHTA, CDR2 FQGNSA. This CDR3 is 14 amino acids long. V gave up 5 bases and J gave up 0 bases, with 10 bases separating them. The CDR3 DNA reads as TGTGCCAGCAGCCTTATTTCGGTGAACACTGAAGCTTTCTTT. It is translated as CASSLISVNTEAFF.

The CDR3 DNA reads TGTGCCAGCAGCTCGACAGCAAGTAACACTGAAGCTTTCTTT. The encoded protein is CASSSTASNTEAFF. This rearrangement joins TRBV11-1 to TRBJ1-1; D might be TRBD1 (5 bases). Germline CDR1 SGHAT, CDR2 FQDESV (reference sequence). V was cut by 4 bases and J by 2 bases, with 11 bases left in between. The CDR3 sequence is 14 residues long.

This clonotype has only a few counts. V usage is TRBV7-2 and J usage is TRBJ2-3; D remains unclear. The CDR3 runs 12 residues. The germline CDR1 and CDR2 sequences are SGHTA and FQGNSA. The V and J ends lost 1 base and 6 bases respectively, with 5 bases between them. The CDR3: CASSLVSDTQYF. The CDR3 DNA reads as TGTGCCAGCAGCTTAGTATCCGATACGCAGTATTTT.

This clonotype was seen repeatedly, ten times or more. The chain uses TRBV6-1 and TRBJ1-1, with TRBD1 as a possible D gene (6 bases). The CDR3 spans 15 residues. Germline V gene sequence: CDR1 MNHNS, CDR2 SASEGT. V lost 2 bases to trimming and J lost 5 bases, with 15 bases between them. DNA for the CDR3: TGTGCCAGCAGTGAAATGTTTGGACAGAGGACTGAAGCTTTCTTT. Its protein product is CASSEMFGQRTEAFF.

This clonotype was detected only a few times. The V and J genes are TRBV13 and TRBJ1-1, with D unclear. The CDR3 is 15 amino acids. Germline-derived CDR1 and CDR2 are PRHDT and FYEKMQ (reference sequence). Trimming shortened V by 5 bases and J by 2 bases, and 15 bases separated the two germline ends. CDR3 in DNA: TGTGCCAGCAGCCCCCCTCCCCGGAGTAACACTGAAGCTTTCTTT. Protein product: CASSPPPRSNTEAFF.

The CDR3 loop is CSARDLRRGGYTF. The CDR3 DNA reads TGCAGTGCTAGAGACCTGCGTCGGGGAGGCTACACCTTC. The chain uses TRBV20-1 and TRBJ1-2; D is unresolved. Germline CDR1 is DFQATT and CDR2 is SNEGSKA (reference sequence). The germline V and J ends were trimmed by 0 bases and 8 bases, with 13 bases remaining between them. The CDR3 runs to 13 residues.

The V and J genes are TRBV5-1 and TRBJ1-2; D may be TRBD1 (5 bases). CDR1 is SGHRS, CDR2 YFSETQ, per germline. CDR3 length: 14 residues. V was shortened by 4 bases and J by 4 bases, with 14 bases between the two germline ends. Here the CDR3 DNA reads TGCGCCAGCAGCCAAGGGGACTGGGTCTATGGCTACACCTTC. Its translation: CASSQGDWVYGYTF.

CDR3 DNA sequence: TGTGCCAGCAGCCAGGGACTGAACTCCTACGAGCAGTACTTC. Translating it yields CASSQGLNSYEQYF. This chain links TRBV14 with TRBJ2-7, with D possibly TRBD2 on 6 matching bases. CDR1 SGHDN and CDR2 FVKESK come from the germline V gene. Trimming left V 3 bases short and J 0 bases short, with 9 bases between. This CDR3 is built from 14 residues.

This clonotype appeared many times. The chain couples TRBV7-2 to TRBJ2-7, with D uncertain. Trimming removed 4 bases from V and 3 bases from J, with 7 bases in between. Germline CDR1 is SGHTA and CDR2 is FQGNSA. CDR3 length equals 12 residues. The CDR3 loop is CASSSTRYEQYF. DNA for the CDR3: TGTGCCAGCAGCTCCACACGCTACGAGCAGTACTTC.

This clonotype was picked up many times. The CDR3 nucleotides read TGTGCCAGCAGGCCCGGGACCGCTTCGTCGACCCAGTACTTC. It yields the protein CASRPGTASSTQYF. The chain recombines TRBV6-2 or TRBV6-3 with TRBJ2-5; perhaps D is TRBD1 or TRBD2 (5 bases each). CDR3 size: 14 residues. CDR1 and CDR2 (germline): MNHEY, SVGEGT. With 6 bases removed from V and 7 bases from J, the gap between germline ends came to 18 bases.

CDR3 sequence: CASSAALTTDTQYF. CDR3 nucleotide sequence: TGTGCCAGCAGCGCAGCCCTAACAACAGATACGCAGTATTTT. The gene calls are TRBV7-2 and TRBJ2-3; D is undetermined. Germline loops: CDR1 SGHTA, CDR2 FQGNSA. Trimming left V 5 bases short and J 3 bases short, with 12 bases between. The CDR3 is made up of 14 amino acids.